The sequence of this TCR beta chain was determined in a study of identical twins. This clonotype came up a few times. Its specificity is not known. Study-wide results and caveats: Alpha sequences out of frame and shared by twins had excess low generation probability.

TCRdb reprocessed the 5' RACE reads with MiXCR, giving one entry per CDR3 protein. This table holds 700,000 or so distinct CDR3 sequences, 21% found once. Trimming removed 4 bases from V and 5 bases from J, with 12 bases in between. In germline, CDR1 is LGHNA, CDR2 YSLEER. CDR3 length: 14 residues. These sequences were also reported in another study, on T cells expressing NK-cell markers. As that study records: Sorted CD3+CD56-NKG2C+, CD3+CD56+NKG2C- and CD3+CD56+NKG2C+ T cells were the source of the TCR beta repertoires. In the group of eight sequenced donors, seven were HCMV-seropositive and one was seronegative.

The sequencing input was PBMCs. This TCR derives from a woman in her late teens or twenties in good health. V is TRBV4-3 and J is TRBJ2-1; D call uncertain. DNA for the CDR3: TGCGCCAGCAGCCCAGTCGGCGGAGACAATGAGCAGTTCTTC. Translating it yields CASSPVGGDNEQFF.